This TCR beta chain derives from a study of cytomegalovirus exposure and HLA in healthy donors. Both 60 Vbeta primers and 13 Jbeta primers went into the PCR. The protocol was immunoSEQ multiplex PCR, while the TCRdb copy is restricted to in-frame clones and leaves out a portion. The sample shows around 170,000 clones, 82% of them seen only once. V trimming: 3 bases; J trimming: 2 bases; junction bases outside the gene matches: 3. There are 15 residues in the CDR3. Germline loops: CDR1 SQVTM, CDR2 ANQGSEA. The chain employs TRBV29-1 and TRBJ2-6, with TRBD1 matching 8 bases. Material for sequencing was PBMCs. The sequence was collected from a middle-aged man in good health and CMV-seronegative. The CDR3 coding sequence is TGCAGCGTTGACCAGGGGGCTCCTGGGGCCAACGTCCTGACTTTC. Its translation is CSVDQGAPGANVLTF.